This entry concerns a single T cell receptor (beta chain). The source of the sample is a study of shared T cell receptors in the human thymus. CDR3 length: 14 amino acids. Germline V gives CDR1 MGHDK, CDR2 SYGVNS. Germline trimming cut 6 bases from V and 5 bases from J; bases unmatched to any gene: 6. The method was immunoSEQ multiplex PCR; TCRdb's version includes in-frame clones alone and lacks a portion of them. The sample contains hundreds of thousands of clones, around 87% of which appear only once. This same sample was also part of a study on human thymus T cells. As that report states: Healthy Finnish infants undergoing corrective surgery for congenital heart defects were used as donors. Within thymic and blood repertoires, V and J gene usage appeared to be biased.

V gene TRBV25-1 combines with J gene TRBJ1-1, with 10 positions matching TRBD1. The material sequenced was thymocytes. This TCR was sampled from a boy under two years old with a congenital heart defect. The chain's CDR3 is CASSWDRGGTEAFF. DNA of the CDR3: TGTGCCAGCAGCTGGGACAGGGGAGGGACTGAAGCTTTCTTT.